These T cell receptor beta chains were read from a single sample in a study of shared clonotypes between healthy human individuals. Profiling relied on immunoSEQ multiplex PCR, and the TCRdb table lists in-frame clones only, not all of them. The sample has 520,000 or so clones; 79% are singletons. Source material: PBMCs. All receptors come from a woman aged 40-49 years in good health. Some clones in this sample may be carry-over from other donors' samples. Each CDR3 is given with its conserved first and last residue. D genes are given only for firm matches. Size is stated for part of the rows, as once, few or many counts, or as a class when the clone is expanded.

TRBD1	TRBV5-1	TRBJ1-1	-	CASSLGQGGVEAFF	TGCGCCAGCAGCTTGGGACAGGGTGGGGTTGAAGCTTTCTTT
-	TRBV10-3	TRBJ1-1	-	CAISDGRGTEAFF	TGTGCCATCAGTGACGGACGGGGCACTGAAGCTTTCTTT
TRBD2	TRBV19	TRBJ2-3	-	CASGTSGASTDTQYF	TGTGCCAGTGGGACTAGCGGAGCTAGCACAGATACGCAGTATTTT
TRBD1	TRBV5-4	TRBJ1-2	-	CASSPRTGKNGYTF	TGTGCCAGCAGCCCAAGGACAGGGAAAAATGGCTACACCTTC
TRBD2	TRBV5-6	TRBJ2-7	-	CASSFTSGRVSYEQYF	TGTGCCAGCAGTTTTACTAGCGGGAGGGTATCCTACGAGCAGTACTTC
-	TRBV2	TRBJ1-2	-	CASEGDHYGYTF	TGTGCCAGCGAAGGTGATCACTATGGCTACACCTTC
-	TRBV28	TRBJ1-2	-	CASSLTGNYGYTF	TGTGCCAGCAGTTTAACCGGGAACTATGGCTACACCTTC
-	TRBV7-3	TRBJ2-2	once	CASSLSGPDGGELFF	TGTGCCAGCAGCTTAAGCGGGCCTGACGGCGGGGAGCTGTTTTTT
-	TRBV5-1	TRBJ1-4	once	CASRQATNEKLFF	TGCGCCAGTCGACAGGCAACTAATGAAAAACTGTTTTTT
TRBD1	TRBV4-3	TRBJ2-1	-	CASSQVGTGGDEQFF	TGCGCCAGCAGCCAAGTAGGGACAGGGGGCGATGAGCAGTTCTTC
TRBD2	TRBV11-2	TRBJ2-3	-	CASSLVAGVSDTQYF	TGTGCCAGCAGCTTAGTCGCGGGAGTTTCAGATACGCAGTATTTT
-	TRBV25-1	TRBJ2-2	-	CASSDYPSGGLGTGELFF	TGTGCCAGCAGTGACTACCCATCAGGGGGGCTAGGTACCGGGGAGCTGTTTTTT
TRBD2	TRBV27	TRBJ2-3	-	CASSLARQREGTDTQYF	TGTGCCAGCAGTTTGGCGCGGCAGCGGGAAGGCACAGATACGCAGTATTTT
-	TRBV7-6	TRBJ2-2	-	CASSPGISNTGELFF	TGTGCCAGCAGCCCCGGGATTTCGAACACCGGGGAGCTGTTTTTT
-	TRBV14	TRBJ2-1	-	CASSYRGAYNEQFF	TGTGCCAGCAGCTATCGCGGGGCATACAATGAGCAGTTCTTC
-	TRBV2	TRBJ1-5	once	CASSAQGRDQPQHF	TGTGCCAGCAGTGCACAGGGAAGGGATCAGCCCCAGCATTTT
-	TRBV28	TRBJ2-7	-	CASRQLLGGEQYF	TGTGCCAGCAGACAGCTCCTAGGAGGGGAGCAGTACTTC
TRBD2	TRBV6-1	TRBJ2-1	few	CASSETGTSGYNEQFF	TGTGCCAGCAGTGAGACCGGGACTAGCGGTTACAATGAGCAGTTCTTC
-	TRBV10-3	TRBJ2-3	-	CAISESQAEPTELFTDTQYF	TGTGCCATCAGTGAGTCGCAAGCGGAGCCTACCGAACTTTTCACAGATACGCAGTATTTT
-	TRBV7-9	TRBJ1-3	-	CASSRRTVSGNTIYF	TGTGCCAGCAGCCGAAGAACAGTCTCTGGAAACACCATATATTTT
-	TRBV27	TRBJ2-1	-	CASKPGSSSYNEQFF	TGTGCCAGCAAACCGGGCTCAAGCTCCTACAATGAGCAGTTCTTC
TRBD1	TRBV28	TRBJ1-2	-	CASSWGQVNLLANYGYTF	TGTGCCAGCAGTTGGGGACAGGTTAACCTCTTGGCTAACTATGGCTACACCTTC
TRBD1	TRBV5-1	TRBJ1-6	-	CASSPFSTGQNNSPLHF	TGCGCCAGCAGCCCATTCTCGACGGGACAGAATAATTCACCCCTCCACTTT
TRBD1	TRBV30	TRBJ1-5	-	CAWSGQGNQPQHF	TGTGCCTGGAGTGGACAGGGCAACCAGCCCCAGCATTTT
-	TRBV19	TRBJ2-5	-	CASSIGRNQETQYF	TGTGCCAGTAGTATAGGGCGAAACCAAGAGACCCAGTACTTC
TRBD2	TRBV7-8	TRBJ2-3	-	CASSSLAGSTDTQYF	TGTGCCAGCAGCTCTTTAGCGGGTTCCACAGATACGCAGTATTTT
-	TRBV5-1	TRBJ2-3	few	CASRGGNTQYF	TGCGCCAGCAGGGGGGGTAATACGCAGTATTTT
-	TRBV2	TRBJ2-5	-	CASSRTERETQYF	TGTGCCAGCAGCCGGACAGAGCGAGAGACCCAGTACTTC
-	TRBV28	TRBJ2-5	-	CASVRGQETQYF	TGTGCCTCTGTCCGGGGCCAAGAGACCCAGTACTTC
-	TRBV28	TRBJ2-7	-	CASSSTTDHGSSYEQYF	TGTGCCAGCAGTTCTACGACCGATCACGGATCCTCCTACGAGCAGTACTTC
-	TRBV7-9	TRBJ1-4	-	CASSPGATNEKLFF	TGTGCCAGCAGCCCGGGGGCAACTAATGAAAAACTGTTTTTT
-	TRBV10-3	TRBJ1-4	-	CAISESRAGTVNEKLFF	TGTGCCATCAGTGAGTCGCGGGCCGGGACGGTGAATGAAAAACTGTTTTTT
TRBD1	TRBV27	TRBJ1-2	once	CASSRQGTNYGYTF	TGTGCCAGCAGTCGACAGGGGACTAACTATGGCTACACCTTC
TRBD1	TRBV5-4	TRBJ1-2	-	CASSVDGQAYGYTF	TGTGCCAGCAGCGTGGACGGACAGGCCTATGGCTACACCTTC
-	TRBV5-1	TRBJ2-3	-	CASSLAGAGAADTQYF	TGCGCCAGCAGCTTGGCGGGGGCGGGAGCAGCAGATACGCAGTATTTT
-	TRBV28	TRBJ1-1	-	CASSTPKGGLGTEAFF	TGTGCCAGCAGTACGCCGAAGGGGGGGTTGGGCACTGAAGCTTTCTTT
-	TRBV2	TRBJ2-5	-	CASSGWETQYF	TGTGCCAGCAGTGGGTGGGAGACCCAGTACTTC
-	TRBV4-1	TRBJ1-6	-	CASSHPGFSPLHF	TGCGCCAGCAGCCACCCAGGCTTTTCACCCCTCCACTTT
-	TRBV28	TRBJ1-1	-	CASSLPTFNTEAFF	TGTGCCAGCAGTTTACCCACATTTAACACTGAAGCTTTCTTT
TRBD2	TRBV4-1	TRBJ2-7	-	CASSQGTSGTYEQYF	TGCGCCAGCAGCCAAGGGACTAGCGGCACCTACGAGCAGTACTTC
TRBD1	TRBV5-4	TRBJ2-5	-	CASSFRTGVSETQYF	TGTGCCAGCAGCTTCAGGACAGGGGTATCTGAGACCCAGTACTTC
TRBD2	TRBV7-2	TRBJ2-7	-	CASSLGAGGNYEQYF	TGTGCCAGCAGCTTAGGAGCGGGGGGCAACTACGAGCAGTACTTC